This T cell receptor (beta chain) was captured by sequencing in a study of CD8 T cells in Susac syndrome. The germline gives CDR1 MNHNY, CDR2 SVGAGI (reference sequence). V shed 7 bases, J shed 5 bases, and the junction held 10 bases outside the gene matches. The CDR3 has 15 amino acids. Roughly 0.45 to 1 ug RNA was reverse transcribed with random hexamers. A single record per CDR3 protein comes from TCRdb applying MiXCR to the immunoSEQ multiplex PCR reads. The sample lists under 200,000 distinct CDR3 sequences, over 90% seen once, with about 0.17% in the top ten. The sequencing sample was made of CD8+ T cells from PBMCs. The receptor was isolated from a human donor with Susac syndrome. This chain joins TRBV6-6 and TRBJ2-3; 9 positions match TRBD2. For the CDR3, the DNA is TGTGCCAGCACCTCTAGCGGGGCTCAAGGAGATACGCAGTATTTT. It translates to CASTSSGAQGDTQYF.